Listed below are T cell receptor beta chains from one sample, sequenced in a study of sequential checkpoint blockade in melanoma. TCRdb keeps only in-frame clones here, not all; method: immunoSEQ multiplex PCR. This sample has about 4,000 clones; 15% to 20% occur once, and the top ten carry more than 25%. Specimen: tumor tissue (inferred from file names), collected from a patient given nivolumab and ipilimumab in sequence. These receptors all stem from a human donor with melanoma. Both conserved end residues are trimmed from each CDR3. The order of the fields is CDR3 protein, V gene, J gene.

CDR3: ASSIIEDTEAF; V: TRBV19; J: TRBJ1-1
CDR3: AIKRDLNTEAF; V: TRBV6-8; J: TRBJ1-1
CDR3: ASSIGQGGKVIY; V: TRBV6-8; J: TRBJ1-3
CDR3: ASSTTGSGYT; V: TRBV6-8; J: TRBJ1-2
CDR3: ASSGRSSFTEAF; V: TRBV19; J: TRBJ1-1
CDR3: ASSPLRGGWADTQY; V: TRBV18; J: TRBJ2-3
CDR3: ASSFTGELDSPLH; V: TRBV11-3; J: TRBJ1-6
CDR3: ASMQQGSPAKNIQY; V: TRBV6-8; J: TRBJ2-4
CDR3: ASKGTGVSVRPAGELF; V: TRBV6-8; J: TRBJ2-2
CDR3: ASSLGQGFRTPLH; V: TRBV28; J: TRBJ1-6
CDR3: ASSYSSGGSGNTIY; V: TRBV6-8; J: TRBJ1-3
CDR3: ASSTGTGRSVNTEAF; V: TRBV19; J: TRBJ1-1
CDR3: ASSATGQNSPLH; V: TRBV25-1; J: TRBJ1-6
CDR3: SVVIGGNSGNTIY; V: TRBV29-1; J: TRBJ1-3
CDR3: ASSDRQGAGGNTIY; V: TRBV11-3; J: TRBJ1-3
CDR3: ASSWGDAFNEKLF; V: TRBV5-1; J: TRBJ1-4
CDR3: ASSPLVGFRGDEQF; V: TRBV11-3; J: TRBJ2-1
CDR3: ASSYPTGGVTEAF; V: TRBV6-8; J: TRBJ1-1
CDR3: AWRTATNEKLF; V: TRBV30; J: TRBJ1-4
CDR3: ASSLREDAIGGYT; V: TRBV11-3; J: TRBJ1-2
CDR3: ASSPTGGQETQY; V: TRBV11-3; J: TRBJ2-5
CDR3: ASSHATNEQF; V: TRBV6-8; J: TRBJ2-1
CDR3: ASSYSNRLAGVREQF; V: TRBV6-8; J: TRBJ2-1
CDR3: ASTVGFGRETQY; V: TRBV12-5; J: TRBJ2-5
CDR3: ASSLDTGGVETQY; V: TRBV11-3; J: TRBJ2-5
CDR3: AWSFGTVSNQPQH; V: TRBV30; J: TRBJ1-5
CDR3: ASSLDGRSNSPLH; V: TRBV5-1; J: TRBJ1-6
CDR3: ASSLRTDGGTEAF; V: TRBV5-1; J: TRBJ1-1
CDR3: ATKSVDTQY; V: TRBV6-7; J: TRBJ2-3
CDR3: SGMGQGTYNEQF; V: TRBV29-1; J: TRBJ2-1
CDR3: ASSQLAAGDTQY; V: TRBV6-8; J: TRBJ2-3
CDR3: ASSSLAVGGYNEQF; V: TRBV11-3; J: TRBJ2-1
CDR3: ASSLEVVDNSPLH; V: TRBV11-3; J: TRBJ1-6
CDR3: ASSEPLGRAGNLF; V: TRBV25-1; J: TRBJ1-4
CDR3: ASIGEGTGGENYGYT; V: TRBV6-8; J: TRBJ1-2
CDR3: ASLGRGQEGYEQY; V: TRBV9; J: TRBJ2-7
CDR3: SVEPTRGNTEAF; V: TRBV29-1; J: TRBJ1-1
CDR3: ASTNREGRSYGYT; V: TRBV6-8; J: TRBJ1-2
CDR3: ASSPTQGSEKLF; V: TRBV11-3; J: TRBJ1-4
CDR3: ASSLTGEGKNIQY; V: TRBV5-1; J: TRBJ2-4
CDR3: ASSLRGARNTGELF; V: TRBV5-1; J: TRBJ2-2
CDR3: ASSSGAPGSDTQY; V: TRBV11-3; J: TRBJ2-3
CDR3: ASSSPGQGNNEQF; V: TRBV11-3; J: TRBJ2-1
CDR3: ASRLRRTSGASSYNEQF; V: TRBV27; J: TRBJ2-1
CDR3: ASRQAGSSYNEQF; V: TRBV11-3; J: TRBJ2-1
CDR3: ASSYVETGWEKLF; V: TRBV6-8; J: TRBJ1-4
CDR3: ASRGGGSPYEQY; V: TRBV11-3; J: TRBJ2-7
CDR3: AISRQGTNSPLH; V: TRBV6-8; J: TRBJ1-6
CDR3: ASSLDQGLNNSPLH; V: TRBV11-3; J: TRBJ1-6
CDR3: ASSTERGGRDTQY; V: TRBV28; J: TRBJ2-3
CDR3: ASWTGNQPQH; V: TRBV28; J: TRBJ1-5
CDR3: AWGRGGTQY; V: TRBV30; J: TRBJ2-3
CDR3: AWSVGGGGTDTQY; V: TRBV30; J: TRBJ2-3
CDR3: ASSVVDTPGAGNTIY; V: TRBV9; J: TRBJ1-3
CDR3: ASSDRSGSPLH; V: TRBV7-4; J: TRBJ1-6